These 15 T cell receptor beta chains came from one sample sequenced in a study of T cell clusters in autoimmune cytopenias. Some 39,000 genome equivalents of blood DNA were amplified for TRB. TRB rearrangements were amplified by touch-down multiplex PCR with mixed TRB-A/B primers. Following a re-call of the multiplex PCR reads, TCRdb has one entry per CDR3 protein and lacks DNA. The sample table sets out fewer than 4,500 distinct CDR3 sequences. This sample also belongs to another study, concerning T cell repertoires in aging, cancer and after chemotherapy.

Sequenced: peripheral blood. The receptor source for this set is a human donor in good health.

The V call is TRBV6-5, the J call TRBJ2-5; TCRdb's D call of TRBD1 is untestable without DNA. This CDR3 spans 15 amino acids. The V gene's germline CDR1 is MNHEY and CDR2 SVGAGI. CDR3 sequence reads: CASSHDRGRQETQYF.

The CDR3 region is CASSLGRTGARMNTEAFF. The chain employs TRBV5-6 and TRBJ1-1; TCRdb picks TRBD1, but there is no DNA to check that call. The CDR3 is 18 residues long. Germline loops: CDR1 SGHDT, CDR2 YYEEEE.

The V call is TRBV7-9, the J call TRBJ2-5; TCRdb outputs TRBD1, but without DNA this stays unchecked. The V gene's germline CDR1 is SEHNR and CDR2 FQNEAQ (reference sequence). The CDR3 has 14 amino acids. This CDR3 reads CASSQGGRAQTQYF.

This clonotype ranks as medium-sized in terms of frequency. The chain combines TRBV15 with TRBJ2-3; with no DNA, the TCRdb D assignment of TRBD1 cannot be verified. From germline, CDR1 is LNHNV and CDR2 YYDKDF (reference sequence). The CDR3 contains 15 residues. CDR3 in amino acids: CATRRGRGGADTQYF.

Considering frequency, this clonotype is medium-sized. The V call is TRBV19, the J call TRBJ1-3; lacking DNA, the TRBD1 call made by TCRdb goes unchecked. This CDR3 comprises 15 residues. Germline CDR1 reads LNHDA; CDR2 reads SQIVND (reference sequence). The CDR3 loop reads CASSAPGVGGNTIYF.

This clonotype is classed as medium-sized by frequency. The genes are TRBV6-5 and TRBJ1-4. Per germline, CDR1 MNHEY and CDR2 SVGAGI. There are 15 residues in the CDR3. CDR3: CASSYSDATNEKLFF.

J is TRBJ2-1 and V is TRBV24-1; no DNA is available, so the TRBD1 call from TCRdb remains unchecked. This CDR3 has 14 residues. Germline values: CDR1 KGHDR, CDR2 SFDVKD. The CDR3 loop is CATSGPQGTNEQFF.

In terms of frequency, this clonotype is medium-sized. The V gene is TRBV6-2 or TRBV6-3, the J gene TRBJ2-1; the TRBD2 assignment by TCRdb is unverifiable without DNA. The length of the CDR3 is 18 residues. The germline V gene encodes CDR1 MNHEY and CDR2 SVGEGT. CDR3 region: CASSYSSTRKESYNEQFF.

V and J are TRBV5-4 and TRBJ1-2; TCRdb indicates TRBD1, and absent DNA this call remains unverified. Germline V gene data show CDR1 as SGHNT and CDR2 as YYREEE (reference sequence). The CDR3 has 16 amino acids. CDR3 sequence: CASSHFGGQGNYGYTF. Complete variable domain (other parts from reference TRBV5-4 and TRBJ1-2): ETGVTQSPTHLIKTRGQQVTLRCSSQSGHNTVSWYQQALGQGPQFIFQYYREEENGRGNFPPRFSGLQFPNYSSELNVNALELDDSALYLCASSHFGGQGNYGYTFGSGTRLTVV.

This clonotype ranks as medium-sized in terms of frequency. This chain uses TRBV30 with TRBJ2-1; TCRdb returns TRBD2, unconfirmable since there is no DNA. This CDR3 region has 22 residues. Germline assignment: CDR1 GTSNPN and CDR2 SVGIG (reference sequence). This chain's CDR3 is CAWRRVSGRAKGPRGSYNEQFF.

This clonotype is deemed medium-sized (0.01 to 0.1%) by its frequency. CDR3 in amino acids: CASSMLQGDGYTF. V gene TRBV19 combines with J gene TRBJ1-2; the TRBD1 assignment by TCRdb is unverifiable without DNA. The CDR3 is 13 residues long. Germline-derived CDR1 and CDR2 are LNHDA and SQIVND (reference sequence).

In terms of frequency, this clonotype is medium-sized. The V and J genes are TRBV6-1 and TRBJ1-2. This CDR3 region has 15 residues. The germline V gene has CDR1 MNHNS and CDR2 SASEGT. CDR3 sequence: CASSEVGTSNYGYTF.

The rearrangement links TRBV11-2 to TRBJ2-3; TCRdb's D call of TRBD2 is untestable without DNA. Germline CDR1 SGHAT, CDR2 FQNNGV. The CDR3 contains 15 residues. CDR3 sequence reads: CASSLDIRRADTQYF.

This clonotype registers medium-sized by frequency. V gene TRBV18 combines with J gene TRBJ2-2; the D call from TCRdb, TRBD1, cannot be confirmed without DNA. The CDR3 runs 18 residues. Germline CDR1 is KGHSH and CDR2 is LQKENI. CDR3 region: CASSPQSPGQGVTGELFF. The full variable domain, its missing parts supplied by reference TRBV18 and TRBJ2-2, is NAGVMQNPRHLVRRRGQEARLRCSPMKGHSHVYWYRQLPEEGLKFMVYLQKENIIDESGMPKERFSAEFPKEGPSILRIQQVVRGDSAAYFCASSPQSPGQGVTGELFFGEGSRLTVL.

According to its frequency, this clonotype is medium-sized (0.01 to 0.1%). The chain uses TRBV15 and TRBJ2-1; TCRdb outputs TRBD2, but without DNA this stays unchecked. The CDR3 has 17 residues. The V gene's germline CDR1 is LNHNV and CDR2 YYDKDF (reference sequence). CDR3 loop: CATSRGLGLAGSNEQFF.